This T cell receptor beta chain derives from a study of Graves' ophthalmopathy and Graves' hyperthyroidism. RNA transcripts served as template for amplifying TCR beta CDR3 sequences. First-round RT-PCR relied on HTBI primers, and a second-round multiplex PCR came next. TCRdb re-derived calls from the multiplex PCR reads in MiXCR, one entry per CDR3 protein. The sample lists some 1.1 million distinct CDR3 sequences, roughly two fifths occurring once. Details on this clonotype: A much bigger clone sits one base away, suggesting this may be a read error.

Germline V gene lookup returns CDR1 KGHDR and CDR2 SFDVKD. V lost 6 bases, J lost 3 bases, and 7 bases stayed unmatched. The CDR3 is 15 residues long. The source material was peripheral blood or thyroid tissue (not recorded which). The source of this sequence is an adult man with Graves' hyperthyroidism. J is TRBJ2-5 and V is TRBV24-1, with 9 bases lining up with TRBD1. In DNA, the CDR3 is TGTGCCACCAGTTCCTACCGGGACAGGGAAGAGACCCAGTACTTC. This sequence encodes CATSSYRDREETQYF.